These 28 T cell receptor beta chains came from one sample sequenced in a study of cytomegalovirus exposure and HLA in healthy donors. PCR was performed using 60 Vbeta and 13 Jbeta primers. Assay used: immunoSEQ multiplex PCR; TCRdb lists only in-frame clones, some missing. The sample yields about 97,000 clones, around 82% seen once. The sequencing input was PBMCs. The receptor set was obtained from a man aged 35-49 years in good health and CMV-seropositive.

The CDR3 loop is CASSPRGRRNEKLFF. CDR3 DNA: TGTGCCAGCAGTCCTAGGGGGAGAAGAAATGAAAAACTGTTTTTT. This chain uses TRBV6-5 with TRBJ1-4, with D tentatively TRBD1 (6 bases). With 5 bases removed from V and 5 bases from J, the gap between germline ends came to 15 bases. Germline V gene data show CDR1 as MNHEY and CDR2 as SVGAGI. The CDR3 sequence is 15 residues long.

V is TRBV14 and J is TRBJ1-5, with TRBD1 identical over 7 bases. The CDR3 runs 18 residues. Germline-derived CDR1 and CDR2 are SGHDN and FVKESK. After removal of 0 bases from V and 2 bases from J, the junction contained 10 bases not matched to a gene. The CDR3 sequence is CASSQDQGDRGGNQPQHF. CDR3 nucleotide sequence: TGTGCCAGCAGCCAAGATCAAGGGGACAGAGGGGGCAATCAGCCCCAGCATTTT.

This clone was recorded only once. The genes are TRBV5-1 and TRBJ2-5; 10 nucleotides line up with TRBD2. The V and J ends lost 4 bases and 5 bases, in that order; junction bases with no gene match: 8. The CDR3 totals 15 residues. CDR1 and CDR2 (germline): SGHRS, YFSETQ. The CDR3 DNA follows: TGCGCCAGCAGCATAACACTAGCGGGAAGGGAGACCCAGTACTTC. Translating it yields CASSITLAGRETQYF. The complete variable domain, with remaining parts taken from reference TRBV5-1 and TRBJ2-5, reads KAGVTQTPRYLIKTRGQQVTLSCSPISGHRSVSWYQQTPGQGLQFLFEYFSETQRNKGNFPGRFSGRQFSNSRSEMNVSTLELGDSALYLCASSITLAGRETQYFGPGTRLLVL.

The V and J genes are TRBV7-6 and TRBJ2-2; a possible D gene is TRBD1 (5 bases). From germline, CDR1 is SGHVS and CDR2 FNYEAQ. CDR3 length: 15 residues. V lost 5 bases and J 0 bases, leaving 10 bases between the germline ends. The CDR3 loop is CASSLGHANTGELFF. In DNA, the CDR3 is TGTGCCAGCAGCCTCGGACACGCGAACACCGGGGAGCTGTTTTTT.

The chain uses TRBV5-1 and TRBJ2-7; D perhaps matches TRBD1 (5 bases). CDR3 length: 14 residues. V lost 2 bases and J lost 6, with 15 bases in between. Per germline, CDR1 SGHRS and CDR2 YFSETQ. The CDR3 loop is CASSLDPGLPEQYF. In nucleotides, the CDR3 is TGCGCCAGCAGCTTAGATCCAGGGCTACCCGAGCAGTACTTC.

The rearrangement links TRBV5-4 to TRBJ2-1; 8 bases map to TRBD1. CDR1 and CDR2 (germline): SGHNT, YYREEE (reference sequence). Trimming removed 0 bases from V and 6 bases from J; junction bases left unmatched: 5. The CDR3 is 15 residues long. The CDR3 here is CASSLGQGIGNEQFF. In DNA, the CDR3 is TGTGCCAGCAGCTTGGGACAGGGGATTGGCAATGAGCAGTTCTTC.

This sequence joins TRBV7-3 and TRBJ1-1; D remains unclear. In germline, CDR1 is SGHTA, CDR2 FQGTGA. CDR3 length: 13 residues. V gave up 5 bases and J gave up 1 base, with 8 bases separating them. The CDR3 loop is CASSTQKNTEAFF. CDR3 nucleotide sequence: TGTGCCAGCAGCACCCAGAAGAACACTGAAGCTTTCTTT.

CDR3: CASIRTSGSYEQYF. CDR3 in DNA: TGTGCCAGCATTAGGACTAGCGGATCCTACGAGCAGTACTTC. The chain couples TRBV6-1 to TRBJ2-7, with 10 bases aligning to TRBD2. Germline values: CDR1 MNHNS, CDR2 SASEGT. V lost 7 bases, J lost 1 base, and 4 bases stayed unmatched. CDR3 size: 14 residues.

This chain connects TRBV7-9 to TRBJ1-4, with TRBD1 identical over 7 bases. This CDR3 contains 14 residues. The J segment lost 5 bases and the V segment lost 8 bases, leaving 8 bases of the junction unmatched. Germline values: CDR1 SEHNR, CDR2 FQNEAQ (reference sequence). CDR3 bases: TGTGCCAGCGGAACGAGGGGGCTAAATGAAAAACTGTTTTTT. It encodes CASGTRGLNEKLFF.

Here the CDR3 reads CASRQDRTEGTEAFF. CDR3 sequence (DNA): TGCGCCAGCAGACAGGACAGAACCGAGGGCACTGAAGCTTTCTTT. The gene calls are TRBV10-1 and TRBJ1-1; perhaps TRBD1 as D (6 bases). Between the trimmed V and J ends, which lost 6 bases and 4 bases, there was a span of 18 bases. The CDR3 loop spans 15 amino acids. Germline assignment: CDR1 WNHNN and CDR2 SYGVQD (reference sequence).

CDR3 nucleotides: TGTGCCAGCAGAGAGACAGGGGGGGGCACAGATACGCAGTATTTT. This translates into CASRETGGGTDTQYF. The rearrangement joins TRBV6-6 to TRBJ2-3, with TRBD1 matching 9 bases. Germline CDR1 reads MNHNY; CDR2 reads SVGAGI (reference sequence). The CDR3 runs 15 residues. V lost 6 bases, J lost 1 base, and 5 bases stayed unmatched.

V usage is TRBV5-4 and J usage is TRBJ2-5; D might be TRBD2 (6 bases). The end of the DNA fits TRBJ2-7 better, so the J call may be wrong. Germline V gene sequence: CDR1 SGHNT, CDR2 YYREEE (reference sequence). The CDR3 is made up of 16 amino acids. The CDR3 sequence is CASSPTGVGGFYEQYF. The CDR3 region has the DNA TGTGCCAGCAGCCCGACGGGGGTGGGGGGATTCTACGAGCAGTACTTC.

The rearrangement links TRBV10-3 to TRBJ2-1, with D maybe TRBD2 (7 bases). This CDR3 spans 18 amino acids. Trimming stripped 0 bases from V and 0 bases from J, with 15 bases between. The germline gives CDR1 ENHRY, CDR2 SYGVKD. The CDR3: CAISESRGGARSYNEQFF. CDR3 DNA sequence: TGTGCCATCAGTGAGTCTAGGGGGGGGGCGCGCTCCTACAATGAGCAGTTCTTC.

This sequence joins TRBV7-9 and TRBJ2-1, with 10 nucleotides matching TRBD2. The germline V gene has CDR1 SEHNR and CDR2 FQNEAQ (reference sequence). V gave up 6 bases and J gave up 3 bases; unmatched junction bases: 2. This CDR3 has 14 residues. The CDR3 region is CASRAGGIYNEQFF. The CDR3 bases are TGTGCCAGCAGAGCGGGGGGGATCTACAATGAGCAGTTCTTC.

This clone was seen a handful of times. The junction departs from germline at one end; a sequencing error may be responsible. CDR3 in amino acids: CASSRRDSSIGANGLTF. CDR3 nucleotide sequence: TGTGCCAGCAGTCGCCGGGACAGCAGTATTGGGGCCAACGGCCTGACTTTC. This chain joins TRBV2 and TRBJ2-6; 7 bases align to TRBD1. Germline V gene data show CDR1 as SNHLY and CDR2 as FYNNEI. The CDR3 spans 17 residues.

J is TRBJ2-7 and V is TRBV27, with TRBD1 as a possible D gene (5 bases). V was clipped by 6 bases and J by 1 base, with 10 bases between them. The CDR3 is 13 residues long. CDR1 is MNHEY, CDR2 SMNVEV, per germline (reference sequence). The CDR3 DNA reads as TGTGCCAGCAGGCGCCAGGGTTCCTACGAGCAGTACTTC. Amino acids: CASRRQGSYEQYF.

This clone was seen a single time. The chain couples TRBV27 to TRBJ2-7; TRBD1 is a possible D gene (5 bases). Germline V gene sequence: CDR1 MNHEY, CDR2 SMNVEV (reference sequence). V shed 3 bases and J shed 4 bases, with 13 bases lying between them. The CDR3 is 14 residues long. The CDR3 DNA reads TGTGCCAGCAGTTTCGGACACCTAGGTTACGAGCAGTACTTC. Its translation is CASSFGHLGYEQYF.

The chain is built from TRBV27 and TRBJ2-4, with D unclear. Germline loops: CDR1 MNHEY, CDR2 SMNVEV (reference sequence). This CDR3 spans 14 amino acids. The V end was cut by 0 bases, the J end by 7 bases, with 10 bases between. As DNA, the CDR3 is TGTGCCAGCAGTTTATCAAAAGTTGCGAACATTCAGTACTTC. It codes for CASSLSKVANIQYF.

This chain connects TRBV15 to TRBJ1-2, with D possibly matching TRBD1 (6 bases). V shed 0 bases and J shed 7 bases, with 15 bases lying between them. The CDR3 covers 15 residues. The germline gives CDR1 LNHNV, CDR2 YYDKDF (reference sequence). The DNA of the CDR3 is TGTGCCACCAGCAGAGACATGGTGGGGGGGCTTGGCTACACCTTC. Translation: CATSRDMVGGLGYTF.

This chain uses TRBV10-3 with TRBJ2-7; a weak D match, TRBD1 (6 bases). Germline V gene sequence: CDR1 ENHRY, CDR2 SYGVKD. V was trimmed by 6 bases and J by 1 base, leaving 16 bases between them. This CDR3 contains 15 residues. CDR3 coding DNA: TGTGCCATCAGGGCCGGGACATCGGAGTCCTACGAGCAGTACTTC. Residues: CAIRAGTSESYEQYF.

This clone was picked up a small number of times. The chain employs TRBV27 and TRBJ1-3, with a possible D match to TRBD1 (6 bases). Germline assignment: CDR1 MNHEY and CDR2 SMNVEV (reference sequence). The CDR3 has 15 residues. Between the trimmed V and J ends, which lost 4 bases and 0 bases, there was a span of 10 bases. CDR3 region: CASSSQGYSGNTIYF. The CDR3 bases are TGTGCCAGCAGTTCCCAGGGGTACTCTGGAAACACCATATATTTT.

The chain carries TRBV11-2 and TRBJ2-1, with TRBD1 matching over 10 bases. CDR1 and CDR2 (germline): SGHAT, FQNNGV. V lost 6 bases, J lost 5 bases, and 7 bases stayed unmatched. The CDR3 is 15 amino acids. DNA of the CDR3: TGTGCCAGCAGGCCGGGGACAGGGGTGGACAATGAGCAGTTCTTC. This codes for CASRPGTGVDNEQFF.

The chain recombines TRBV7-9 with TRBJ2-3; D possibly corresponds to TRBD1 (8 bases). CDR3 length: 15 residues. V gave up 8 bases and J gave up 0 bases, with 15 bases separating them. Germline loops: CDR1 SEHNR, CDR2 FQNEAQ (reference sequence). Written as DNA, the CDR3 is TGTGCCAGCCCCACAGGGGGGGATAGCACAGATACGCAGTATTTT. This encodes CASPTGGDSTDTQYF.

The V and J genes are TRBV10-3 and TRBJ1-1, with no clear D. CDR1 ENHRY and CDR2 SYGVKD come from the germline V gene. The V and J ends lost 3 bases and 0 bases respectively, with 8 bases between them. The CDR3 has 14 amino acids. Here the CDR3 reads CAISDATVNTEAFF. As DNA, the CDR3 is TGTGCCATCAGTGACGCAACAGTGAACACTGAAGCTTTCTTT.

Turning to this clone: The same CDR3 is also encoded by other DNA sequences in this sample. The chain employs TRBV28 and TRBJ1-1; D is undetermined. The V and J ends lost 3 bases and 1 base respectively, with 6 bases between them. The V gene's germline CDR1 is MDHEN and CDR2 SYDVKM. The CDR3 has 13 residues. The CDR3 DNA follows: TGTGCCAGCAGTTTGCCCGGGAACACTGAAGCTTTCTTT. This gives the protein CASSLPGNTEAFF.

The gene calls are TRBV5-4 and TRBJ1-4; the match to TRBD1 covers 9 bases. Germline V gene lookup returns CDR1 SGHNT and CDR2 YYREEE (reference sequence). The V segment lost 4 bases and the J segment 9 bases; nucleotides outside the gene matches: 13. CDR3 length: 16 amino acids. CDR3 DNA sequence: TGTGCCAGCAGCCCCACGCCCGGGACAGGGTTTAAAAAACTGTTTTTT. Translation gives CASSPTPGTGFKKLFF.

The CDR3 region has the DNA TGTGCCAGCAGTCCCACGACAGCCGCTACAGGAGGCTACACCTTC. Amino acids: CASSPTTAATGGYTF. The chain is built from TRBV5-5 and TRBJ1-2; D is possibly TRBD1 (5 bases). CDR1 SGHKS and CDR2 YYEKEE come from the germline V gene (reference sequence). V lost 5 bases and J 8 bases, leaving 22 bases between the germline ends. This CDR3 spans 15 amino acids.

The chain joins TRBV30 to TRBJ1-1; D unclear. CDR1 GTSNPN and CDR2 SVGIG come from the germline V gene (reference sequence). This CDR3 contains 12 residues. Trimming pared 4 bases from V and 8 bases from J, leaving 14 bases between. The CDR3 region is CAWTTNEREAFF. In DNA, the CDR3 is TGTGCCTGGACAACCAACGAGAGAGAAGCTTTCTTT.